Presented here are 28 T cell receptor beta chains from one specimen sequenced in a study of T cell responses to AZD1222 COVID-19 vaccine. The method was immunoSEQ multiplex PCR; TCRdb's version includes in-frame clones alone and lacks a portion of them. Counted here are 65,000 to 90,000 clones, nearly 90% occurring once; the ten biggest clones make up 1.3%. Sequencing was performed on peripheral blood, taken 28 days after the second AZD1222 dose. The receptors originated from an adult who received the AZD1222 COVID-19 vaccine.

The chain joins TRBV7-2 to TRBJ2-1, with D perhaps matching TRBD2 (6 bases). CDR1 is SGHTA and CDR2 is FQGNSA in the germline V gene. Trimming removed 1 base at V and 5 bases at J, with 15 bases between. This CDR3 comprises 16 residues. In DNA, the CDR3 is TGTGCCAGCAGCTTAGTGGGAGGTCTCCCTAACAATGAGCAGTTCTTC. Encoded protein: CASSLVGGLPNNEQFF. The variable domain in full, completed from reference TRBV7-2 and TRBJ2-1, reads GAGVSQSPSNKVTEKGKDVELRCDPISGHTALYWYRQSLGQGLEFLIYFQGNSAPDKSGLPSDRFSAERTGGSVSTLTIQRTQQEDSAVYLCASSLVGGLPNNEQFFGPGTRLTVL.

The gene calls are TRBV19 and TRBJ1-5, with 9 bases fitting TRBD1. This CDR3 spans 15 amino acids. Germline trimming cut 6 bases from V and 5 bases from J; bases unmatched to any gene: 8. Germline-derived CDR1 and CDR2 are LNHDA and SQIVND (reference sequence). The CDR3 protein is CASSRDRGIYQPQHF. CDR3 coding DNA: TGTGCCAGTAGCCGTGACAGGGGGATCTATCAGCCCCAGCATTTT.

This rearrangement joins TRBV19 to TRBJ1-2; D ambiguous. Trimming pared 7 bases from V and 8 bases from J, leaving 17 bases between. CDR3 length: 13 amino acids. The germline V gene encodes CDR1 LNHDA and CDR2 SQIVND (reference sequence). The CDR3 loop reads CASTDFWTPGYTF. In nucleotides, the CDR3 is TGTGCCAGTACAGATTTTTGGACGCCGGGCTACACCTTC.

The gene calls are TRBV2 and TRBJ2-7; the D is unclear. V was pared by 5 bases and J by 1 base, with 6 bases between. Germline V gene data show CDR1 as SNHLY and CDR2 as FYNNEI. This CDR3 has 12 residues. CDR3 bases: TGTGCCAGCAGTTCACAATCCTACGAGCAGTACTTC. It codes for CASSSQSYEQYF.

The CDR3 loop is CASSQAGPGENEQFF. The DNA for the CDR3 is TGTGCCAGCAGCCAAGCCGGTCCAGGGGAGAATGAGCAGTTCTTC. This chain connects TRBV3-1 (or the pseudogene TRBV3-2) to TRBJ2-1, with D possibly being TRBD1 (6 bases). V was cut by 1 base and J by 7 bases, with 14 bases left in between. This CDR3 contains 15 residues. CDR1 and CDR2 (germline): LGHDT, YNNKEL (reference sequence).

This clone was recorded only once. The chain recombines TRBV18 with TRBJ2-1; possible D gene TRBD2, 6 bases. Trimming removed 5 bases at V and 7 bases at J, with 12 bases between. CDR1 is KGHSH, CDR2 LQKENI, per germline. This CDR3 is 13 amino acids long. This CDR3 is CASSGDLENEQFF. CDR3 nucleotides: TGTGCCAGCTCAGGGGACTTGGAAAATGAGCAGTTCTTC.

The J gene is TRBJ1-2, the V gene TRBV27; D uncertain. This CDR3 has 15 amino acids. CDR1 MNHEY and CDR2 SMNVEV come from the germline V gene (reference sequence). The V end was cut by 5 bases, the J end by 5 bases, with 18 bases between. CDR3 residues: CASSPFGSSIYGYTF. The CDR3 DNA sequence: TGTGCCAGCAGTCCTTTTGGCAGTAGTATTTATGGCTACACCTTC.

This chain connects TRBV27 to TRBJ2-7, with 8 bases that match TRBD1. CDR1 is MNHEY and CDR2 is SMNVEV in the germline V gene (reference sequence). This CDR3 has 15 amino acids. With 5 bases clipped from V and 0 bases from J, the junction kept 6 bases outside the gene matches. The CDR3 sequence: CASSRPGTGSYEQYF. The CDR3 nucleotides are TGTGCCAGCAGTCGCCCCGGGACAGGCTCCTACGAGCAGTACTTC.

The chain is built from TRBV5-1 and TRBJ2-5; D is perhaps TRBD2 (5 bases). The CDR3 has 14 amino acids. Germline CDR1 is SGHRS and CDR2 is YFSETQ. V gave up 2 bases and J gave up 2 bases, with 10 bases separating them. In DNA form, the CDR3 reads TGCGCCAGCAGCTTATCAAGCGGTCAAGAGACCCAGTACTTC. Translating it yields CASSLSSGQETQYF.

This chain joins TRBV19 and TRBJ1-1; maybe TRBD1 (6 bases). V gave up 5 bases and J gave up 1 base, with 14 bases separating them. Germline values: CDR1 LNHDA, CDR2 SQIVND (reference sequence). The CDR3 consists of 15 residues. CDR3 DNA sequence: TGTGCCAGTAGTTTCCTGACAGGCCGGAACACTGAAGCTTTCTTT. Translated: CASSFLTGRNTEAFF.

The rearrangement uses TRBV18 and TRBJ2-7; D is perhaps TRBD1 (6 bases). Trimming shortened V by 8 bases and J by 6 bases, and 14 bases separated the two germline ends. The CDR3 covers 12 residues. Germline V gene data show CDR1 as KGHSH and CDR2 as LQKENI. CDR3 region: CASTSGVAEQYF. CDR3 nucleotide sequence: TGTGCCAGCACATCAGGGGTTGCCGAGCAGTACTTC.

J is TRBJ2-1 and V is TRBV19; D is possibly TRBD2 (5 bases). V lost 1 base and J 12 bases, leaving 16 bases between the germline ends. The CDR3 is 14 amino acids. CDR1 is LNHDA, CDR2 SQIVND, per germline (reference sequence). The CDR3 DNA is TGTGCCAGTAGTATAGTTAGTGGCCAAACTAGGCAGTTCTTC. Translated, it gives CASSIVSGQTRQFF.

This chain joins TRBV5-1 and TRBJ1-1; D perhaps matches TRBD1 (5 bases). Germline CDR1 SGHRS, CDR2 YFSETQ. With 6 bases removed from V and 0 bases from J, the gap between germline ends came to 18 bases. The CDR3 consists of 16 residues. CDR3 bases: TGCGCCAGCAACGAAGGACAAGGGAGTATGAACACTGAAGCTTTCTTT. Translating gives CASNEGQGSMNTEAFF.

V usage is TRBV3-1 (or the pseudogene TRBV3-2) and J usage is TRBJ1-5, with a weak D call TRBD1 (5 bases). CDR1 LGHDT and CDR2 YNNKEL come from the germline V gene (reference sequence). Trimming left V 0 bases short and J 7 bases short, with 13 bases between. The CDR3 length is 15 residues. In nucleotides, the CDR3 is TGTGCCAGCAGCCAAGATGGGACGGGGGGACAGCCCCAGCATTTT. This codes for CASSQDGTGGQPQHF.

This clone has just one count. V gene TRBV12-5 combines with J gene TRBJ1-5, with a weak D call TRBD1 (6 bases). CDR1 and CDR2 from the germline V gene are LGHNT and FRNRAP. The CDR3 is made up of 14 amino acids. Trimming shortened V by 6 bases and J by 4 bases, and 13 bases separated the two germline ends. The CDR3 DNA reads as TGTGCTAGTGGGGGGGGCTACCTTAATCAGCCCCAGCATTTT. This sequence encodes CASGGGYLNQPQHF.

The chain recombines TRBV9 with TRBJ1-4; no clear D gene. This CDR3 spans 13 amino acids. Trimming removed 0 bases from V and 7 bases from J, with 7 bases in between. Germline assignment: CDR1 SGDLS and CDR2 YYNGEE. As DNA, the CDR3 is TGTGCCAGCAGCGTAGGGGGAGGTGAAAAACTGTTTTTT. Translated: CASSVGGGEKLFF.

The chain couples TRBV30 to TRBJ2-7; TRBD2 agrees at 8 bases. CDR3 size: 13 residues. Trimming at V came to 2 bases and at J to 6 bases, leaving 6 bases not matched to a gene. The V gene's germline CDR1 is GTSNPN and CDR2 SVGIG (reference sequence). The DNA for the CDR3 is TGTGCCTGGAGTTCCGGGACTAGATCCGAGCAGTACTTC. Translation gives CAWSSGTRSEQYF.

A single count supports this clone. The chain combines TRBV6-6 with TRBJ1-6, with D perhaps matching TRBD1 (5 bases). V dropped 8 bases and J dropped 13 bases, with 21 bases sitting between them. The CDR3 sequence is 14 residues long. Germline-derived CDR1 and CDR2 are MNHNY and SVGAGI (reference sequence). The CDR3 loop is CASLSPDGGIPLHF. The CDR3 nucleotides are TGTGCCAGCCTATCTCCCGACGGGGGGATCCCCCTCCACTTT.

The chain carries TRBV3-1 (or the pseudogene TRBV3-2) and TRBJ2-2, with TRBD2 as a possible D gene (5 bases). Germline V lookup: CDR1 LGHDT, CDR2 YNNKEL (reference sequence). CDR3 length: 14 amino acids. Trimming took 1 base from V and 2 from J, leaving 5 bases between them. CDR3 loop: CASSQGTNTGELFF. The DNA for the CDR3 is TGTGCCAGCAGCCAAGGGACTAACACCGGGGAGCTGTTTTTT.

This rearrangement joins TRBV28 to TRBJ2-4; tentatively, D is TRBD1 (5 bases). The CDR3 contains 16 residues. The germline gives CDR1 MDHEN, CDR2 SYDVKM. V was pared by 6 bases and J by 0 bases, with 15 bases between. DNA for the CDR3: TGTGCCAGCAGCTCGACAGCGTCCCTAGCCAAAAACATTCAGTACTTC. Protein product: CASSSTASLAKNIQYF.

The chain has TRBV6-5 and TRBJ1-2; D gene ambiguous. The ends were cut back, 5 bases at V and 5 bases at J, with 9 bases in the middle. Germline-derived CDR1 and CDR2 are MNHEY and SVGAGI. This CDR3 is 12 amino acids long. The CDR3 loop is CASSPLGYGYTF. In DNA, the CDR3 is TGTGCCAGCAGTCCCCTAGGGTATGGCTACACCTTC.

This chain links TRBV30 with TRBJ2-1; D call uncertain. The CDR3 sequence is 13 residues long. CDR1 and CDR2 from the germline V gene are GTSNPN and SVGIG (reference sequence). V gave up 2 bases and J gave up 4 bases, with 9 bases separating them. This CDR3 reads CAWSLGRYNEQFF. CDR3 coding DNA: TGTGCCTGGAGTCTCGGACGGTACAATGAGCAGTTCTTC.

The chain uses TRBV9 and TRBJ2-7; D may be TRBD2 (6 bases). With 0 bases removed from V and 7 bases from J, the gap between germline ends came to 17 bases. Per the germline V gene, CDR1 is SGDLS and CDR2 is YYNGEE. This CDR3 region has 15 residues. The CDR3 protein is CASSVAREWTWEQYF. The DNA of the CDR3 is TGTGCCAGCAGCGTAGCACGGGAGTGGACGTGGGAGCAGTACTTC.

The chain carries TRBV11-2 and TRBJ2-7; a possible D gene is TRBD2 (7 bases). This CDR3 is 16 amino acids long. Trimming stripped 6 bases from V and 3 bases from J, with 21 bases between. Germline CDR1 reads SGHAT; CDR2 reads FQNNGV. CDR3 coding DNA: TGTGCCAGCAGAAAGAGCGGGACACAAGGGGTCTACGAGCAGTACTTC. This gives the protein CASRKSGTQGVYEQYF.

The V call is TRBV27, the J call TRBJ1-5; D uncertain. Germline V gives CDR1 MNHEY, CDR2 SMNVEV (reference sequence). V lost 6 bases, J lost 1 base, and 7 bases lay in between. The CDR3 contains 13 residues. CDR3 DNA sequence: TGTGCCAGCAGACCTGTGAGCAATCAGCCCCAGCATTTT. Translating gives CASRPVSNQPQHF.

The chain has TRBV18 and TRBJ1-1; D gene ambiguous. The CDR3 is 14 residues long. The V gene lost 0 bases and the J gene lost 0 bases, with 5 bases spanning the gap. CDR1 is KGHSH and CDR2 is LQKENI in the germline V gene. CDR3 protein: CASSPPGLNTEAFF. The CDR3 nucleotides are TGTGCCAGCTCACCACCAGGATTGAACACTGAAGCTTTCTTT.

This rearrangement joins TRBV12-3 or TRBV12-4 to TRBJ1-1; TRBD1 aligns across 8 bases. This CDR3 is 11 amino acids long. V was clipped by 8 bases and J by 4 bases; unmatched bases: 0. In nucleotides, the CDR3 is TGTGCCAGCGGACAGGGCACTGAAGCTTTCTTT. Amino acids: CASGQGTEAFF.

The gene calls are TRBV5-5 and TRBJ2-3; D unclear. In germline, CDR1 is SGHKS, CDR2 YYEKEE (reference sequence). Deletions cut 0 bases from V and 6 bases from J, with 11 bases between. There are 14 residues in the CDR3. The CDR3: CASSLAASPDTQYF. DNA of the CDR3: TGTGCCAGCAGCTTGGCGGCTAGTCCGGATACGCAGTATTTT.